A selection of T cell receptor beta chains follows, all from one sample in a study of CD8+ T cells in alopecia areata. Profiling relied on immunoSEQ multiplex PCR, and the TCRdb table lists in-frame clones only, not all of them. Of under 150,000 clones detected, roughly three fifths appear once; the ten largest clones hold 3% to 4%. The sample was CD4+ T cells sorted from blood, taken at week 24, from a patient treated with tofacitinib. The receptors come from a human donor with alopecia areata. Both conserved end residues are part of each CDR3. D genes are given only for firm matches. Part of the rows lack a size; the others show once, few, many or a class for expanded clones.

-	TRBV4-2	-	TRBJ1-1	TGTGCCAGCAGCCAAGACCCCAAGACTGAAGCTTTCTTT	CASSQDPKTEAFF
-	TRBV6-1	TRBD1	TRBJ2-7	TGTGCCAGCAGCTCCGACAGGGTCTACGAGCAGTACTTC	CASSSDRVYEQYF
-	TRBV10-3	-	TRBJ1-1	TGTGCCATCGTGGGAAGGGATTGGACTGAAGCTTTCTTT	CAIVGRDWTEAFF
-	TRBV2	-	TRBJ2-5	TGTGCCAGCACCGGGACGGCGCCCAGGGGGACCCAGTACTTC	CASTGTAPRGTQYF
few	TRBV2	TRBD1	TRBJ1-6	TGTGCCAGCAGTGAAACAGGGGCCGATTCACCCCTCCACTTT	CASSETGADSPLHF
-	TRBV30	TRBD1	TRBJ2-2	TGTGCCTGGAGCGGGACAGGGGCCACCGGGGAGCTGTTTTTT	CAWSGTGATGELFF
-	TRBV5-1	-	TRBJ1-2	TGCGCCAGCAGACCAACCCGGTGGGACTATGGCTACACCTTC	CASRPTRWDYGYTF
-	TRBV30	-	TRBJ2-5	TGTGCCTGGAGTCAGGGCAGTCAAGAGACCCAGTACTTC	CAWSQGSQETQYF
-	TRBV11-2	-	TRBJ2-3	TGTGCCAGCAGCCAAGGTCTATCGTCAGATACGCAGTATTTT	CASSQGLSSDTQYF
-	TRBV30	TRBD2	TRBJ2-3	TGTGCCTGTAGAGCGGGGGGACCGGGGGATACGCAGTATTTT	CACRAGGPGDTQYF
few	TRBV29-1	TRBD2	TRBJ2-7	TGCAGCGTTGAAGAGAGCGGGGACGAGCAGTACTTC	CSVEESGDEQYF
-	TRBV15	-	TRBJ2-3	TGTGCCACCAGCAGAGATGGGTTCACGCAGTATTTT	CATSRDGFTQYF
-	TRBV4-1	-	TRBJ2-2	TGCGCCAGCAGCCAAGATGTTAGTTTCGCCGGGGAGCTGTTTTTT	CASSQDVSFAGELFF
-	TRBV6-5	-	TRBJ1-6	TGTGCCAGCAGCTCGACGGGATCACCCCTCCACTTT	CASSSTGSPLHF
few	TRBV2	-	TRBJ2-5	TGTGCCAGCAGTGAGTTCGGACGCGGGCAAGAGACCCAGTACTTC	CASSEFGRGQETQYF
-	TRBV5-4	-	TRBJ2-1	TGTGCCAGCAGCTTGAGCCTCTCTCTCGGTACGAATGAGCAGTTCTTC	CASSLSLSLGTNEQFF
-	TRBV7-2	-	TRBJ1-5	TGTGCCAGCAGCGCTATGGCAGGGGTCGATAAGCCCCAGCATTTT	CASSAMAGVDKPQHF
-	TRBV30	-	TRBJ2-7	TGTGCCTGGACTCTTCAGTCCGGCGGGTACGAGCAGTACTTC	CAWTLQSGGYEQYF
few	TRBV6-6	-	TRBJ1-5	TGTGCCAGCAGCAACATGTCGGACACAGGCAATCAGCCCCAGCATTTT	CASSNMSDTGNQPQHF
-	TRBV2	TRBD1	TRBJ2-2	TGTGCCAGCAGCCTCGGACAGGGGGACACCGGGGAGCTGTTTTTT	CASSLGQGDTGELFF
few	TRBV6-6	-	TRBJ2-5	TGTGCCAGCAGTCCAGGGGGGACGGAAGAGACCCAGTACTTC	CASSPGGTEETQYF
-	TRBV4-2	-	TRBJ1-6	TGTGCCAGCAGCCAAGATTTTCCGAGCTCCTATAATTCACCCCTCCACTTT	CASSQDFPSSYNSPLHF
-	TRBV5-1	-	TRBJ2-3	TGCGCCAGCAGCCCCCCGAGGGCAGGGGGCACAGATACGCAGTATTTT	CASSPPRAGGTDTQYF
once	TRBV6-5	-	TRBJ1-1	TGTGCCAGCAGTTACCAGATGAACACTGAAGCTTTCTTT	CASSYQMNTEAFF
-	TRBV4-3	-	TRBJ1-5	TGCGCCAGCAGCCAAGCCAGGGAGAATCAGCCCCAGCATTTT	CASSQARENQPQHF
-	TRBV29-1	-	TRBJ2-5	TGCAGCGCCCGACTTCCTATCGTAAGAAAGACATCCCAAGAGACCCAGTACTTC	CSARLPIVRKTSQETQYF
-	TRBV30	-	TRBJ1-3	TGTGCCTGTGGGGGCTCCTCTGGAAACACCATATATTTT	CACGGSSGNTIYF
few	TRBV9	-	TRBJ2-5	TGTGCCAGCAGCGCATTCGGTGGGAATCAAGAGACCCAGTACTTC	CASSAFGGNQETQYF
-	TRBV11-2	-	TRBJ2-7	TGTGCCAGCAGCTTAGTTTTCACCCCAACCTACGAGCAGTACTTC	CASSLVFTPTYEQYF
-	TRBV30	-	TRBJ1-3	TGTGCCTGGAGGGAGGCTGGAAACACCATATATTTT	CAWREAGNTIYF
-	TRBV30	-	TRBJ1-3	TGTGCCTGGAGTCGACTAGCCTCTGGGAACACCATATATTTT	CAWSRLASGNTIYF
-	TRBV7-2	-	TRBJ2-5	TGTGCCAGCAGCTTCCAAGAGGGGAGTCAAGAGACCCAGTACTTC	CASSFQEGSQETQYF
-	TRBV29-1	-	TRBJ1-4	TGCAGCGCCCGGGACGGATCCTCAACTAATGAAAAACTGTTTTTT	CSARDGSSTNEKLFF
once	TRBV7-9	-	TRBJ2-5	TGTGCCAGCAGCTCCCGATCGTCGGTCGGGATAAGGGAGACCCAGTACTTC	CASSSRSSVGIRETQYF
few	TRBV4-3	-	TRBJ1-1	TGCGCCAGCAGCCACATCCAGGGAGGCTACACTGAAGCTTTCTTT	CASSHIQGGYTEAFF
-	TRBV5-1	-	TRBJ1-4	TGCGCCAGCAGCTTGAACGGAGCGCCGGGGGGAGAAAAACTGTTTTTT	CASSLNGAPGGEKLFF
-	TRBV20-1	TRBD1	TRBJ1-2	TGCAGTACTAGGAACAGGGGATTAGGCACCTTC	CSTRNRGLGTF
-	TRBV30	-	TRBJ2-3	TGTGCCTGGAGCGCCGGTGATACGCAGTATTTT	CAWSAGDTQYF
-	TRBV6-1	TRBD1	TRBJ2-5	TGTGCCAGCAGGGACAGGGGTCGGGAGACCCAGTACTTC	CASRDRGRETQYF
-	TRBV5-1	TRBD2	TRBJ2-1	TGCGCCAGCAGCTACAGGACTAGGGGTTACAATGAGCAGTTCTTC	CASSYRTRGYNEQFF
-	TRBV7-8	-	TRBJ2-5	TGTGCCAGCAGCTTAAGTAGGAGGAGGGAGACCCAGTACTTC	CASSLSRRRETQYF